This TCR beta chain is from a study of beta chain features in type 1 diabetes. Every donor had blood drawn once into heparin, around 120 mL on average. Sequenced material consisted of expressed TCRB transcripts (all of the isolated RNA was reverse transcribed). Using immunoSEQ multiplex PCR, the repertoire was profiled, and TCRdb retains in-frame clones only, with some absent. The top ten clones hold 0.035% to 0.04% of a sample with 630,000 or so clones, more than 13% of them seen once. This clone was seen more than once but under ten times. Its antigen is not known. This CDR3 region has 14 residues. With 6 bases clipped from V and 5 bases from J, the junction kept 12 bases outside the gene matches. CDR1 and CDR2 (germline): SQVTM, ANQGSEA. Study-wide results and caveats: For Type 1 diabetes patients, all four CD4+ subsets carried TCRB CDR3s that were moderately but significantly shorter. Possible PCR preference for shorter templates applied equally to patients and controls. Cells expressing TCR highly could be over-represented by cDNA sequencing. Type 1 diabetes patients had fewer VDJ junction insertions and more deletions.

The gene calls are TRBV29-1 and TRBJ1-1; 7 nucleotides line up with TRBD1. Sequencing used naive CD4+ T cells from blood. The sequence was collected from a young man with type 1 diabetes. The CDR3 loop is CSVDVTGLLTEAFF. The CDR3, as DNA: TGCAGCGTCGATGTGACAGGGTTATTGACTGAAGCTTTCTTT.